This TCR beta chain is from a study of blood T cell repertoires in COVID-19. Germline CDR1 and CDR2: MNHEY and SVGAGI. This CDR3 contains 13 residues. Trimming took off 6 bases at V and 11 bases at J, with 17 bases between the two ends. Libraries were prepared by immunoSEQ multiplex PCR; TCRdb keeps only in-frame clonotypes and omits some of them. This table holds some 460,000 clones, roughly 90% found once. The V and J genes are TRBV6-5 and TRBJ1-5; possible D gene TRBD1, 6 bases. Sequencing was performed on PBMCs or T cells enriched from blood (not recorded which). The clonotype originates from a woman between 18 and 30 years old who had recovered from COVID-19. CDR3 sequence: CASRPDRQRAQHF. In nucleotides, the CDR3 is TGTGCCAGCAGACCCGACAGGCAAAGGGCCCAGCATTTT.